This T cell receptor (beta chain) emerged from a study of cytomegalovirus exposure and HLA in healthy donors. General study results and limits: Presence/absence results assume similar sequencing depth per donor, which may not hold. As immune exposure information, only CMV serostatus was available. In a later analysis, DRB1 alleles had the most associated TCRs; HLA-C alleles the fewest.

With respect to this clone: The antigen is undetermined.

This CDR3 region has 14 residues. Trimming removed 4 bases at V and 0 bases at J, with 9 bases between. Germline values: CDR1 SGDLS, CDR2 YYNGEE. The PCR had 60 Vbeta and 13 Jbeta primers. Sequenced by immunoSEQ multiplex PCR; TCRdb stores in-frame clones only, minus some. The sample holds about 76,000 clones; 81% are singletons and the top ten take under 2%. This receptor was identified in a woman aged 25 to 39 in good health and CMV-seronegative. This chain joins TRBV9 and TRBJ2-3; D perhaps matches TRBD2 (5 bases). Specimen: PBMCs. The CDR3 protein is CASSIRTSTDTQYF. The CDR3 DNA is TGTGCCAGCAGCATACGGACTAGCACAGATACGCAGTATTTT.